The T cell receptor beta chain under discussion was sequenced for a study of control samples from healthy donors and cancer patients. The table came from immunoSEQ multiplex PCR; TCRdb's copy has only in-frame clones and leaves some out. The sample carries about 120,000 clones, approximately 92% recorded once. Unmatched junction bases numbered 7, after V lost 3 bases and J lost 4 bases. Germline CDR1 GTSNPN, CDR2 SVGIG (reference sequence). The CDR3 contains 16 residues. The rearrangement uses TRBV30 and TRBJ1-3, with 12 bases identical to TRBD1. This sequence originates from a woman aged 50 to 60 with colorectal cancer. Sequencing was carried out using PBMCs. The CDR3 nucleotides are TGTGCCTGGAGGGGGACAGGGGGCTTTTCGGGAAACACCATATATTTT. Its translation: CAWRGTGGFSGNTIYF.